This TCR beta chain was documented in a study of shared clonotypes between healthy human individuals. Assay: immunoSEQ multiplex PCR; the TCRdb copy retains only in-frame clones and omits some. The top ten hold roughly 0.13% of the sample, which has around 2,000,000 clones, 90% to 95% seen once. V shed 1 base and J 0 bases; nucleotides not matched to a gene: 3. CDR1 and CDR2 (germline): LGHNA, YSLEER. The length of the CDR3 is 15 residues. Sequenced sample: naive CD4+ T cells sorted from blood. As to subset: CD45RA+ positively selected. The receptor was isolated from a man between 18 and 35 years old in good health. V and J are TRBV4-3 and TRBJ2-7, with TRBD2 matching 7 bases. The CDR3 spells CASSQAGGGSYEQYF. The CDR3 region has the DNA TGCGCCAGCAGCCAAGCTGGCGGGGGCTCCTACGAGCAGTACTTC.